These T cell receptor beta chains were read from a single sample in a study of cytomegalovirus exposure and HLA in healthy donors. Clones were read by immunoSEQ multiplex PCR, and TCRdb kept only the in-frame ones, dropping some. The data contain roughly 110,000 clones, approximately 84% of them singletons. Sequenced input: PBMCs. The source is a man aged 25-45 years in good health and CMV-seronegative. CDR3s include the opening cysteine and the closing phenylalanine or tryptophan. The D gene is left open where the match is weak. Size is stated for part of the rows, as once, few or many counts, or as a class when the clone is expanded.

>TRBJ2-7|TRBD1|TRBV5-1|once
CASSLRGQGGEQYF
TGCGCCAGCAGCTTGAGGGGACAGGGAGGCGAGCAGTACTTC
>TRBJ1-2|TRBD1|TRBV7-8|few
CASSWTGVNGYTF
TGTGCCAGCAGCTGGACAGGGGTTAATGGCTACACCTTC
>TRBJ2-5|NA|TRBV4-1|NA
CASSRISGETQYF
TGCGCCAGCAGCCGGATTTCGGGGGAGACCCAGTACTTC
>TRBJ2-2|TRBD2|TRBV6-5|NA
CASSYRLAANTGELFF
TGTGCCAGCAGTTACCGACTAGCGGCTAACACCGGGGAGCTGTTTTTT
>TRBJ1-3|NA|TRBV13|NA
CASSLRLSNTIYF
TGTGCCAGCAGCTTGAGGTTATCCAACACCATATATTTT
>TRBJ2-1|NA|TRBV5-1|NA
CASSPRSGENEQFF
TGCGCCAGCAGCCCCAGATCGGGAGAAAATGAGCAGTTCTTC
>TRBJ1-1|NA|TRBV9|NA
CASSVVSGAEAFF
TGTGCCAGCAGCGTAGTTTCGGGGGCTGAAGCTTTCTTT
>TRBJ2-5|TRBD1|TRBV5-1|NA
CASSSGTEETQYF
TGCGCCAGCAGCTCCGGGACAGAAGAGACCCAGTACTTC
>TRBJ1-1|TRBD1|TRBV19|NA
CASRGTVHLVTEAFF
TGTGCCAGTAGGGGGACAGTCCATCTAGTCACTGAAGCTTTCTTT
>TRBJ1-1|NA|TRBV6-5|NA
CASSYPRGPNTEAFF
TGTGCCAGCAGTTATCCAAGGGGCCCGAACACTGAAGCTTTCTTT
>TRBJ1-2|NA|TRBV9|NA
CASSPGAYGYTF
TGTGCCAGCAGCCCCGGTGCCTATGGCTACACCTTC
>TRBJ2-3|TRBD1|TRBV5-1|NA
CASSLRGGADTQYF
TGCGCCAGCAGCTTGAGAGGGGGCGCAGATACGCAGTATTTT
>TRBJ2-7|TRBD1|TRBV5-6|NA
CASSLGQGVGGEQYF
TGTGCCAGCAGCTTGGGACAGGGGGTAGGAGGGGAGCAGTACTTC
>TRBJ2-5|NA|TRBV9|NA
CASSVSGSSRETQYF
TGTGCCAGCAGCGTATCCGGGTCGAGTCGAGAGACCCAGTACTTC
>TRBJ1-5|NA|TRBV2|NA
CASSLFLRPQHF
TGTGCCAGCAGCCTTTTCCTAAGGCCCCAGCATTTT
>TRBJ2-1|TRBD2|TRBV28|NA
CASSLGGAGGNEQFF
TGTGCCAGCAGTTTAGGGGGGGCGGGAGGAAATGAGCAGTTCTTC
>TRBJ2-7|TRBD1|TRBV30|NA
CAWRPGQGRYEQYF
TGTGCCTGGAGGCCGGGACAGGGAAGGTACGAGCAGTACTTC
>TRBJ2-1|NA|TRBV2|NA
CASRRTAFDEQFF
TGTGCCAGCAGGCGGACAGCGTTCGATGAGCAGTTCTTC
>TRBJ1-2|NA|TRBV30|NA
CAWSVLSGFGYTF
TGTGCCTGGAGTGTACTTTCAGGGTTTGGCTACACCTTC
>TRBJ2-7|TRBD2|TRBV11-2|NA
CASSSGTTTYEQYF
TGTGCCAGCAGCTCCGGGACTACAACCTACGAGCAGTACTTC
>TRBJ2-7|TRBD2|TRBV9|NA
CASSVLAGLSEQYF
TGTGCCAGCAGCGTCCTAGCGGGATTATCCGAGCAGTACTTC
>TRBJ2-3|TRBD2|TRBV7-9|NA
CASSLRTSGVSSTDTQYF
TGTGCCAGCAGCCTCCGGACTAGCGGGGTCTCTAGCACAGATACGCAGTATTTT
>TRBJ2-4|TRBD1|TRBV30|NA
CAWGQGKNIQYF
TGTGCCTGGGGACAGGGTAAAAACATTCAGTACTTC
>TRBJ2-3|NA|TRBV10-1|NA
CASSEGGYTDTQYF
TGCGCCAGCAGCGAAGGGGGATACACAGATACGCAGTATTTT
>TRBJ1-4|TRBD1|TRBV5-1|NA
CASSLTGGAEKLFF
TGCGCCAGCAGCTTGACAGGGGGGGCTGAAAAACTGTTTTTT
>TRBJ2-3|NA|TRBV4-1|NA
CASSQVRDTQYF
TGCGCCAGCAGCCAAGTTCGTGATACGCAGTATTTT
>TRBJ2-2|TRBD1|TRBV6-4|NA
CASKGQANTGELFF
TGTGCCAGCAAAGGACAGGCGAACACCGGGGAGCTGTTTTTT
>TRBJ2-1|NA|TRBV6-5|once
CASSLHSRNEQFF
TGTGCCAGCAGTCTCCACAGCCGGAATGAGCAGTTCTTC
>TRBJ1-1|NA|TRBV6-5|few
CASSYRLGTEAFF
TGTGCCAGCAGTTACCGGCTAGGCACTGAAGCTTTCTTT